Below are 29 T cell receptor beta chains sequenced from a single sample in a study of cytomegalovirus exposure and HLA in healthy donors. The PCR contained 60 Vbeta and 13 Jbeta primers. The protocol was immunoSEQ multiplex PCR, while the TCRdb copy is restricted to in-frame clones and leaves out a portion. The sample carries some 95,000 clones, about two thirds recorded once. The sample consisted of PBMCs. These receptors were taken from a female donor in good health and CMV-seronegative.

This clone was detected a few times. The genes are TRBV7-8 and TRBJ1-2; 9 bases fit TRBD1. Germline lookup yields CDR1 SGHVS and CDR2 FQNEAQ. This CDR3 contains 17 residues. The V gene end was trimmed by 3 bases and the J gene end by 2 bases; junction bases not matched to a gene: 10. This CDR3 is CASSLTRTGVGNYGYTF. In DNA form, the CDR3 reads TGTGCCAGCAGCTTGACCCGGACAGGGGTTGGCAACTATGGCTACACCTTC.

This rearrangement joins TRBV11-3 to TRBJ2-5; 7 bases map to TRBD1. V gave up 3 bases and J gave up 4 bases; unmatched junction bases: 8. This CDR3 is 15 amino acids long. Germline lookup yields CDR1 SGHNT and CDR2 YENEEA. The DNA for the CDR3 is TGTGCCAGCAGCTTCATCGACAGGGTAGGAGAGACCCAGTACTTC. The encoded protein is CASSFIDRVGETQYF.

The genes are TRBV5-1 and TRBJ1-4; D is unresolved. This CDR3 is built from 15 residues. The ends were cut back, 5 bases at V and 3 bases at J, with 14 bases in the middle. Germline assignment: CDR1 SGHRS and CDR2 YFSETQ. CDR3 region: CASRTSFTANEKLFF. The CDR3 DNA reads TGCGCCAGCAGGACATCTTTCACGGCTAATGAAAAACTGTTTTTT.

This clone has only one observation. V and J are TRBV7-2 and TRBJ2-7; 12 nucleotides agree with TRBD2. With V trimmed by 5 bases and J by 6 bases, 8 bases remained unmatched. Germline lookup yields CDR1 SGHTA and CDR2 FQGNSA. The CDR3 is 15 residues long. CDR3 in amino acids: CASSPTSGGYGEQYF. The CDR3 DNA sequence: TGTGCCAGCAGCCCTACTAGCGGGGGGTATGGCGAGCAGTACTTC. The variable domain in full, with the rest retrieved from reference TRBV7-2 and TRBJ2-7, is GAGVSQSPSNKVTEKGKDVELRCDPISGHTALYWYRQSLGQGLEFLIYFQGNSAPDKSGLPSDRFSAERTGGSVSTLTIQRTQQEDSAVYLCASSPTSGGYGEQYFGPGTRLTVT.

This clone was counted once. The chain joins TRBV5-4 to TRBJ2-2; TRBD1 aligns across 8 bases. Per the germline V gene, CDR1 is SGHNT and CDR2 is YYREEE (reference sequence). The CDR3 length is 16 residues. The V and J ends lost 6 bases and 1 base, in that order; junction bases with no gene match: 8. This CDR3 reads CASTTGQGQNTGELFF. The CDR3 coding sequence is TGTGCCAGCACAACCGGACAGGGACAGAACACCGGGGAGCTGTTTTTT.

V gene TRBV6-5 combines with J gene TRBJ2-5; TRBD1 matches at 10 bases. The CDR3 loop spans 15 amino acids. V shed 0 bases and J 5 bases; nucleotides not matched to a gene: 3. Germline V gene data show CDR1 as MNHEY and CDR2 as SVGAGI. CDR3 protein: CASSYSTGGVETQYF. DNA of the CDR3: TGTGCCAGCAGTTACTCGACAGGGGGCGTCGAGACCCAGTACTTC.

CDR3 residues: CASSEGGDGFYEQYF. In DNA form, the CDR3 reads TGTGCCAGCAGTGAGGGGGGGGACGGATTTTACGAGCAGTACTTC. The gene calls are TRBV2 and TRBJ2-7, with 7 nucleotides matching TRBD2. The CDR3 totals 15 residues. Unmatched junction bases numbered 9, after V lost 3 bases and J lost 4 bases. Germline-derived CDR1 and CDR2 are SNHLY and FYNNEI.

The chain recombines TRBV28 with TRBJ1-1; perhaps TRBD1 as D (6 bases). Per the germline V gene, CDR1 is MDHEN and CDR2 is SYDVKM. This CDR3 is built from 16 residues. Trimming pared 5 bases from V and 1 base from J, leaving 17 bases between. In DNA form, the CDR3 reads TGTGCCAGCAGTAGCCACCCCGGGACAAAGAACACTGAAGCTTTCTTT. Translating gives CASSSHPGTKNTEAFF.

This rearrangement joins TRBV5-1 to TRBJ2-1, with D unclear. CDR1 is SGHRS, CDR2 YFSETQ, per germline. The CDR3 loop spans 14 amino acids. V was shortened by 0 bases and J by 6 bases, with 10 bases between the two germline ends. DNA of the CDR3: TGCGCCAGCAGCTTGGGGCTAGTGCTCAATGAGCAGTTCTTC. This codes for CASSLGLVLNEQFF.

This clone has more than one count but fewer than ten. This sequence joins TRBV2 and TRBJ2-5; 9 bases are a match to TRBD2. This CDR3 is built from 16 residues. Per germline, CDR1 SNHLY and CDR2 FYNNEI. Trimming at V came to 7 bases and at J to 1 base, leaving 10 bases not matched to a gene. CDR3: CASTEGAGGFQETQYF. The CDR3 coding sequence is TGTGCCAGCACCGAGGGGGCGGGGGGGTTCCAAGAGACCCAGTACTTC.

The chain links TRBV10-1 to TRBJ1-1; D is perhaps TRBD1 (5 bases). This CDR3 is built from 12 residues. Germline CDR1 WNHNN, CDR2 SYGVQD (reference sequence). With 0 bases removed from V and 7 bases from J, the gap between germline ends came to 6 bases. The CDR3 sequence is CASSESTGEAFF. The CDR3, as DNA: TGCGCCAGCAGTGAGTCTACAGGTGAAGCTTTCTTT.

This clone was recorded a few times. The CDR3 here is CASSSGLEVSNEQFF. The CDR3 bases are TGTGCCAGCAGCTCTGGACTAGAGGTCAGTAATGAGCAGTTCTTC. V gene TRBV7-9 combines with J gene TRBJ2-1, with 7 bases aligning to TRBD2. With 4 bases clipped from V and 7 bases from J, the junction kept 10 bases outside the gene matches. This CDR3 has 15 residues. Germline CDR1 SEHNR, CDR2 FQNEAQ (reference sequence).

This chain connects TRBV7-9 to TRBJ2-3; 12 bases agree with TRBD2. The CDR3 is 15 residues long. Germline V CDR1 and CDR2: SEHNR, FQNEAQ (reference sequence). DNA of the CDR3: TGTGCAACAGGGGTGACTAGCGGGGGCCGGGATACGCAGTATTTT. Encoded protein: CATGVTSGGRDTQYF.

The chain is built from TRBV28 and TRBJ2-7, with 8 positions matching TRBD1. CDR1 and CDR2 from the germline V gene are MDHEN and SYDVKM. After removal of 4 bases from V and 3 bases from J, the junction contained 8 bases not matched to a gene. The CDR3 is 15 amino acids. This CDR3 is CASSSPGTGHYEQYF. CDR3 coding DNA: TGTGCCAGCAGTTCGCCCGGGACAGGCCACTACGAGCAGTACTTC.

This sequence joins TRBV7-8 and TRBJ1-5; the D gene is possibly TRBD1 (6 bases). The CDR3 has 14 residues. V gave up 5 bases and J gave up 4 bases, with 12 bases separating them. Germline V CDR1 and CDR2: SGHVS, FQNEAQ. Here the CDR3 reads CASSPTGYNQPQHF. CDR3 nucleotides: TGTGCCAGCAGCCCCACAGGGTATAATCAGCCCCAGCATTTT.

The chain has TRBV7-3 and TRBJ2-3; D is possibly TRBD1 (6 bases). The germline CDR1 and CDR2 sequences are SGHTA and FQGTGA. Trimming pared 2 bases from V and 2 bases from J, leaving 11 bases between. This CDR3 is built from 15 residues. The CDR3 is CASSLATGHTDTQYF. In DNA form, the CDR3 reads TGTGCCAGCAGCTTAGCGACAGGTCACACAGATACGCAGTATTTT. The whole variable domain, filled in from reference TRBV7-3 and TRBJ2-3, reads GAGVSQTPSNKVTEKGKYVELRCDPISGHTALYWYRQSLGQGPEFLIYFQGTGAADDSGLPNDRFFAVRPEGSVSTLKIQRTERGDSAVYLCASSLATGHTDTQYFGPGTRLTVL.

V and J are TRBV7-9 and TRBJ2-7; 9 bases align to TRBD1. Germline CDR1 and CDR2: SEHNR and FQNEAQ (reference sequence). V shed 2 bases and J 4 bases; nucleotides not matched to a gene: 3. This CDR3 has 14 amino acids. Here the CDR3 reads CASSLRDRAYEQYF. CDR3 sequence (DNA): TGTGCCAGCAGCTTAAGGGACAGGGCATACGAGCAGTACTTC.

The chain has TRBV18 and TRBJ2-1; 8 positions agree with TRBD1. Trimming removed 5 bases from V and 7 bases from J; junction bases left unmatched: 7. The CDR3 has 14 amino acids. Per germline, CDR1 KGHSH and CDR2 LQKENI. The CDR3: CASSGRGLDNEQFF. In nucleotides, the CDR3 is TGTGCCAGCTCAGGCAGGGGGCTAGATAATGAGCAGTTCTTC.

This clone has more than one count but fewer than ten. J is TRBJ2-2 and V is TRBV9; 8 bases are shared with TRBD1. V trimming: 3 bases; J trimming: 5 bases; junction bases outside the gene matches: 6. This CDR3 region has 15 residues. The germline V gene has CDR1 SGDLS and CDR2 YYNGEE. The chain's CDR3 is CASSDRQGWTGELFF. CDR3 DNA: TGTGCCAGCAGCGACCGACAGGGGTGGACCGGGGAGCTGTTTTTT.

The chain links TRBV7-9 to TRBJ2-7; weak D call: TRBD1 (6 bases). CDR3 length equals 14 residues. The germline V gene has CDR1 SEHNR and CDR2 FQNEAQ (reference sequence). Trimming took 4 bases from V and 1 from J, leaving 11 bases between them. CDR3 sequence reads: CASSSDRTSYEQYF. The CDR3 DNA reads as TGTGCCAGCAGCTCTGACAGGACTTCCTACGAGCAGTACTTC.

A note on this clone: One end of the junction does not line up with germline, which may come from a read error. The chain joins TRBV30 to TRBJ1-1, with D possibly being TRBD1 (5 bases). Per the germline V gene, CDR1 is GTSNPN and CDR2 is SVGIG (reference sequence). This CDR3 has 10 amino acids. As DNA, the CDR3 is TGTGCCTGGAGGGGACTAGTTCCTCTCTTT. This codes for CAWRGLVPLF. Using reference TRBV30 and TRBJ1-1 for the parts outside the CDR3, the full variable domain is SQTIHQWPATLVQPVGSPLSLECTVEGTSNPNLYWYRQAAGRGLQLLFYSVGIGQISSEVPQNLSASRPQDRQFILSSKKLLLSDSGFYLCAWRGLVPLFGQGTRLTVV.

This clone has only one observation. The chain links TRBV7-2 to TRBJ2-7; 9 positions match TRBD2. This CDR3 has 14 residues. CDR1 is SGHTA, CDR2 FQGNSA, per germline. V was clipped by 4 bases and J by 4 bases; unmatched bases: 5. The CDR3 region is CASSSPSGTYEQYF. The DNA for the CDR3 is TGTGCCAGCAGCTCCCCTAGCGGGACGTACGAGCAGTACTTC.

The V gene is TRBV13, the J gene TRBJ1-2, with D possibly TRBD1 on 5 matching bases. Trimming took 3 bases from V and 4 from J, leaving 15 bases between them. Per the germline V gene, CDR1 is PRHDT and CDR2 is FYEKMQ (reference sequence). The CDR3 is 15 amino acids. In DNA form, the CDR3 reads TGTGCCAGCAGCTTCAGAGGGGCGGGGGGCTATGGCTACACCTTC. Protein product: CASSFRGAGGYGYTF.

V usage is TRBV5-1 and J usage is TRBJ2-7; the match to TRBD1 covers 8 bases. Trimming took 0 bases from V and 3 from J; bases not matched to a gene: 2. Germline CDR1 and CDR2: SGHRS and YFSETQ. The CDR3 has 14 amino acids. The CDR3 is CASSLGQGLYEQYF. CDR3 nucleotide sequence: TGCGCCAGCAGCTTGGGACAGGGGCTCTACGAGCAGTACTTC. Based on the CDR3 plus reference TRBV5-1 and TRBJ2-7, the full variable domain is KAGVTQTPRYLIKTRGQQVTLSCSPISGHRSVSWYQQTPGQGLQFLFEYFSETQRNKGNFPGRFSGRQFSNSRSEMNVSTLELGDSALYLCASSLGQGLYEQYFGPGTRLTVT.

The chain links TRBV5-6 to TRBJ2-7; D might be TRBD1 (6 bases). The CDR3 has 14 amino acids. Germline loops: CDR1 SGHDT, CDR2 YYEEEE. The V gene lost 3 bases and the J gene lost 4 bases, with 14 bases spanning the gap. CDR3 sequence (DNA): TGTGCCAGCAGCTCCCGGGACACCCAATACGAGCAGTACTTC. It codes for CASSSRDTQYEQYF. The full variable domain, completed using reference TRBV5-6 and TRBJ2-7, is DAGVTQSPTHLIKTRGQQVTLRCSPKSGHDTVSWYQQALGQGPQFIFQYYEEEERQRGNFPDRFSGHQFPNYSSELNVNALLLGDSALYLCASSSRDTQYEQYFGPGTRLTVT.

V and J are TRBV2 and TRBJ2-4; 9 nucleotides line up with TRBD2. This CDR3 spans 15 amino acids. V gave up 4 bases and J gave up 6 bases; unmatched junction bases: 7. CDR1 is SNHLY and CDR2 is FYNNEI in the germline V gene. The CDR3 reads CASSVDGGRGNIQYF. In DNA, the CDR3 is TGTGCCAGCAGTGTTGATGGCGGGAGGGGAAACATTCAGTACTTC.

The chain carries TRBV7-9 and TRBJ1-4; no reliable D call. The CDR3 length is 16 residues. Germline V gene sequence: CDR1 SEHNR, CDR2 FQNEAQ (reference sequence). Trimming removed 1 base at V and 0 bases at J, with 9 bases between. CDR3 in DNA: TGTGCCAGCAGCTTAGGGAGTCTGTCAACTAATGAAAAACTGTTTTTT. Translated, it gives CASSLGSLSTNEKLFF.

The chain combines TRBV25-1 with TRBJ1-5; D is ambiguous. Trimming left V 4 bases short and J 1 base short, with 8 bases between. From germline, CDR1 is MGHDK and CDR2 SYGVNS. This CDR3 has 14 amino acids. The CDR3 coding sequence is TGTGCCAGCAGTGGAGGCACAAGCAATCAGCCCCAGCATTTT. It is translated as CASSGGTSNQPQHF.

V and J are TRBV18 and TRBJ1-4; 9 bases are a match to TRBD1. V shed 4 bases and J 8 bases; nucleotides not matched to a gene: 5. Looked up from germline, CDR1 is KGHSH and CDR2 is LQKENI. This CDR3 spans 14 amino acids. The CDR3 bases are TGTGCCAGCTCACTGGGGACAGGGCCAGAAAAACTGTTTTTT. Residues: CASSLGTGPEKLFF.